Listed below are T cell receptor beta chains from one sample, sequenced in a study of blood T cells in healthy people across ages. TCRdb re-called the 5' RACE reads through MiXCR, storing one row per CDR3 protein. The table has around 1,900,000 distinct CDR3 sequences, approximately 39% seen once; the top ten hold under 25%. Material for sequencing was blood. The receptors were sampled from a human donor in good health. Both conserved end residues are part of each CDR3. The D gene is left open where the match is weak. Clone size is given for some rows only: seen once, a few or many times, or a class if the clone is expanded.

J	size	V	D	DNA	CDR3
TRBJ2-7	few	TRBV29-1	TRBD1	TGCAGCGTTGGACAGGGGCGAGTCGAGCAGTACTTC	CSVGQGRVEQYF
TRBJ2-1	.	TRBV12-3/TRBV12-4	.	TGTGCCAGCAAGCTCCACAGGGAGGGGAAGCAGTTCTTC	CASKLHREGKQFF
TRBJ2-7	.	TRBV7-9	TRBD1	TGTGCCAGCAGCCATGGGCCGGGACAGGGATCACCACTTACCTCCTACGAGCAGTACTTC	CASSHGPGQGSPLTSYEQYF
TRBJ1-2	many	TRBV20-1	.	TGCAGTGCTCGGAAGAATGGCTACACCTTC	CSARKNGYTF
TRBJ1-2	few	TRBV2	.	TGTGCCAGCATGAGTAACTATGGCTACACCTTC	CASMSNYGYTF
TRBJ2-5	.	TRBV7-2	TRBD1	TGTGCCTGCAGCCGCGACAGGGGTAGAGAGACCCAGTACTTC	CACSRDRGRETQYF
TRBJ2-3	.	TRBV20-1	.	TGCAGTGCTAGGCCGGTGGGCACAGATACGCAGTATTTT	CSARPVGTDTQYF
TRBJ1-2	few	TRBV10-3	TRBD1	TGTGCCGCCAGGGGGGAGAACTATGGCTACACCTTC	CAARGENYGYTF
TRBJ2-1	few	TRBV27	.	TGTGCCAGCAGTTTTTCTCCTGGGACGTGGGACTCCTACAATGAGCAGTTCTTC	CASSFSPGTWDSYNEQFF
TRBJ2-1	.	TRBV28	.	TGTGCCAGCAGGAACCCTAGGGGTGAGCAGTTCTTC	CASRNPRGEQFF
TRBJ1-4	few	TRBV7-2	.	TGTGCCAGCAGCCAAGACCTAGGAGGTGAAAAACTGTTTTTT	CASSQDLGGEKLFF
TRBJ2-1	many	TRBV18	.	TGTGCCAGCTCAAGGCGCTATGAGCAGTTCTTC	CASSRRYEQFF
TRBJ2-1	.	TRBV7-9	TRBD2	TGTGCCAGCAGCCCCTCGGGGGGAAGGTACAGTGAGCAGTTCTTC	CASSPSGGRYSEQFF
TRBJ2-1	.	TRBV29-1	TRBD2	TGCAGCGGCGGGGGGGCTGGCAATGAGCAGTTCTTC	CSGGGAGNEQFF
TRBJ2-1	.	TRBV7-2	.	TGTGCCAGCAGCTTAGTAGGTAGCCCAGTCTACAATGAGCAGTTCTTC	CASSLVGSPVYNEQFF